This is a list of T cell receptor beta chains from one sample in a study of blood T cell repertoires in COVID-19. Assay: immunoSEQ multiplex PCR; the TCRdb copy retains only in-frame clones and omits some. The data show fewer than 300,000 clones, approximately 82% seen once. The sample taken for sequencing was peripheral blood. Receptor source: a woman in her 70s with active or convalescent COVID-19. Both conserved end residues are part of each CDR3. A D gene is named only where the DNA matches it firmly. Where a row states a size, it is once, few, many or the class of an expanded clone; other rows omit it.

v_gene	abundance	d_gene	j_gene	CDR3aa	CDR3nt
TRBV10-3	-	-	TRBJ1-5	CAIAGVGQPQHF	TGTGCCATCGCCGGGGTCGGTCAGCCCCAGCATTTT
TRBV2	-	-	TRBJ1-5	CASSSGWENQPQHF	TGTGCCAGCAGCTCCGGCTGGGAGAATCAGCCCCAGCATTTT
TRBV2	few	-	TRBJ1-4	CASSDLRQAISNEKLFF	TGTGCCAGCAGTGATTTGCGCCAGGCGATTTCTAATGAAAAACTGTTTTTT
TRBV19	-	-	TRBJ1-5	CASSIPGRHQPQHF	TGTGCCAGTAGTATCCCAGGTAGGCATCAGCCCCAGCATTTT
TRBV6-5	-	-	TRBJ2-7	CASVGSREQYF	TGTGCCAGCGTAGGGTCGAGGGAACAGTACTTC
TRBV3-1/TRBV3-2	-	TRBD1	TRBJ1-2	CASSTGGVYGYTF	TGTGCCAGCAGCACAGGGGGCGTCTATGGCTACACCTTC
TRBV10-3	-	-	TRBJ2-7	CAISESISASYEQYF	TGTGCCATCAGTGAGTCGATATCGGCTAGCTACGAGCAGTACTTC
TRBV15	-	-	TRBJ1-5	CATSRDGGAANQPQHF	TGTGCCACCAGCAGAGATGGGGGGGCAGCGAATCAGCCCCAGCATTTT
TRBV5-5	-	-	TRBJ2-5	CASSPQVETQYF	TGTGCCAGCAGCCCGCAGGTTGAGACCCAGTACTTC
TRBV18	-	TRBD1	TRBJ1-2	CASSPIEPGQGMGGYTF	TGTGCCAGCTCACCGATCGAACCGGGACAGGGGATGGGTGGCTACACCTTC
TRBV2	-	TRBD1	TRBJ2-3	CASRRDRSTDTQYF	TGTGCCAGCAGACGGGACAGAAGCACAGATACGCAGTATTTT
TRBV4-3	-	-	TRBJ2-3	CASSQEGSTGAQYF	TGCGCCAGCAGCCAAGAAGGGAGTACTGGGGCGCAGTATTTT
TRBV29-1	-	TRBD2	TRBJ2-4	CSVEVAGGPKNIQYF	TGCAGCGTTGAAGTAGCGGGGGGGCCCAAAAACATTCAGTACTTC
TRBV2	-	TRBD2	TRBJ2-3	CASSDWGLAGGTDTQYF	TGTGCCAGCAGCGATTGGGGACTAGCGGGAGGCACAGATACGCAGTATTTT
TRBV2	-	-	TRBJ1-1	CASSEGGRRAFF	TGTGCCAGCAGTGAGGGGGGGCGGCGAGCTTTCTTT
TRBV18	-	-	TRBJ1-1	CASSNTGEPEAFF	TGTGCCAGCTCGAACACGGGGGAGCCTGAAGCTTTCTTT
TRBV11-3	-	TRBD2	TRBJ2-3	CASSPAFRASGMNTQYF	TGTGCCAGCAGCCCCGCTTTTCGGGCTAGCGGGATGAATACGCAGTATTTT
TRBV11-2	-	-	TRBJ1-1	CASSFDRMNTEAFF	TGTGCCAGCAGCTTCGACAGGATGAACACTGAAGCTTTCTTT
TRBV3-1/TRBV3-2	-	-	TRBJ2-7	CASSQIAAGGEQYF	TGTGCCAGCAGCCAAATAGCGGCGGGCGGCGAGCAGTACTTC
TRBV27	once	-	TRBJ2-2	CASRFSRFTGELFF	TGTGCCAGCAGATTTTCCAGGTTCACCGGGGAGCTGTTTTTT
TRBV5-1	-	-	TRBJ2-3	CASSEGLTDTQYF	TGCGCCAGCAGCGAGGGCCTCACAGATACGCAGTATTTT
TRBV12-3/TRBV12-4	-	TRBD1	TRBJ1-2	CASSLGQGYGYTF	TGTGCCAGCAGTCTGGGACAGGGATATGGCTACACCTTC
TRBV5-1	-	TRBD1	TRBJ2-7	CASSDRQGAYGEQYF	TGCGCCAGCAGCGACCGACAGGGGGCGTACGGCGAGCAGTACTTC
TRBV7-2	-	-	TRBJ2-2	CASSQAQNTGELFF	TGTGCCAGCAGCCAGGCCCAAAACACCGGGGAGCTGTTTTTT
TRBV6-5	-	-	TRBJ2-7	CASESHTGSQYF	TGTGCCAGCGAGAGCCACACAGGCTCGCAGTACTTC
TRBV18	-	-	TRBJ2-3	CASSPPVTDTQYF	TGTGCCAGCTCACCACCCGTTACAGATACGCAGTATTTT
TRBV7-2	few	-	TRBJ2-3	CASSQYSDTQYF	TGTGCCAGCAGTCAATACTCCGATACGCAGTATTTT
TRBV15	-	-	TRBJ2-5	CATSALDYIFGETQYF	TGTGCCACCAGCGCCTTGGACTACATATTCGGGGAGACCCAGTACTTC
TRBV5-1	-	-	TRBJ2-5	CASSQGSRGETQYF	TGCGCCAGCAGCCAGGGGTCGCGCGGAGAGACCCAGTACTTC
TRBV5-8	-	TRBD2	TRBJ2-1	CASSTTSREVQFF	TGTGCCAGCAGCACGACTAGCCGCGAAGTGCAGTTCTTC
TRBV18	-	-	TRBJ1-5	CASSPPNNQPQHF	TGTGCCAGCTCACCACCTAACAATCAGCCCCAGCATTTT
TRBV5-6	-	-	TRBJ2-2	CASSRLEGELFF	TGTGCCAGCAGCAGACTAGAGGGGGAGCTGTTTTTT
TRBV6-5	once	TRBD1	TRBJ1-3	CASSLQGTGGNTIYF	TGTGCCAGCAGTCTACAGGGGACTGGTGGAAACACCATATATTTT
TRBV29-1	-	-	TRBJ1-2	CSVEVLNYGYTF	TGCAGCGTTGAAGTCCTTAACTATGGCTACACCTTC
TRBV7-2	-	-	TRBJ2-7	CASSLGRELSYEQYF	TGTGCCAGCAGCTTAGGACGGGAATTATCCTACGAGCAGTACTTC
TRBV6-5	-	-	TRBJ2-1	CASSWDNRRENEQFF	TGTGCCAGCAGTTGGGACAACCGACGTGAAAATGAGCAGTTCTTC
TRBV7-9	-	TRBD2	TRBJ2-1	CASTLRSSGYNEQFF	TGTGCCAGCACTCTCAGGTCTAGCGGTTACAATGAGCAGTTCTTC
TRBV6-1	few	TRBD1	TRBJ1-1	CASSEGQGGTEAFF	TGTGCCAGCAGTGAAGGACAGGGTGGCACTGAAGCTTTCTTT
TRBV6-6	-	TRBD1	TRBJ1-4	CATRDRGEEKLFF	TGTGCCACTAGGGACAGGGGCGAAGAAAAACTGTTTTTT
TRBV14	-	-	TRBJ2-7	CASSQGPSTIEQYF	TGTGCCAGCAGCCAAGGACCCTCAACTATCGAGCAGTACTTC
TRBV7-9	-	-	TRBJ1-2	CASSRGGYGYTF	TGTGCCTCCTCACGAGGCGGGTATGGCTACACCTTC
TRBV18	-	-	TRBJ2-3	CASSLGRIGKDTQYF	TGTGCCAGCTCACTGGGGAGGATTGGTAAAGATACGCAGTATTTT
TRBV7-3	-	-	TRBJ2-5	CASSSGTSPFQETQYF	TGTGCCAGCAGCTCAGGGACTTCCCCTTTTCAAGAGACCCAGTACTTC
TRBV30	-	TRBD1	TRBJ2-1	CAWNTGTGGNEQFF	TGTGCCTGGAACACCGGGACAGGGGGCAATGAGCAGTTCTTC
TRBV24-1	-	TRBD1	TRBJ1-1	CATSEGQGATEAFF	TGTGCCACCAGTGAGGGACAGGGAGCAACTGAAGCTTTCTTT
TRBV4-1	-	-	TRBJ1-2	CASSPRPYDEGGYTF	TGCGCCAGCAGCCCACGGCCCTACGACGAGGGTGGCTACACCTTC
TRBV7-8	-	-	TRBJ2-5	CASSLEGVRETQYF	TGTGCCAGCAGCTTAGAAGGGGTTCGGGAGACCCAGTACTTC
TRBV7-9	-	TRBD2	TRBJ2-5	CASSPGGGAQETQYF	TGTGCCAGCAGCCCCGGCGGGGGGGCCCAAGAGACCCAGTACTTC
TRBV4-1	-	-	TRBJ1-1	CASSQGSQGWWTEAFF	TGCGCCAGCAGCCAAGGGTCCCAGGGATGGTGGACTGAAGCTTTCTTT
TRBV7-2	-	TRBD1	TRBJ1-4	CASSLGQGYEKLFF	TGTGCCAGCAGCTTAGGACAGGGGTATGAAAAACTGTTTTTT
TRBV9	-	-	TRBJ2-1	CASSVVERAYEQFF	TGTGCCAGCAGCGTAGTTGAGCGGGCATATGAGCAGTTCTTC
TRBV13	-	-	TRBJ1-4	CASSFTRRRWGEKLFF	TGTGCCAGCAGCTTCACCCGTCGTCGCTGGGGCGAAAAACTGTTTTTT
TRBV20-1	-	TRBD2	TRBJ2-7	CSARGVAGVIEQYF	TGCAGTGCTCGTGGGGTAGCGGGAGTAATTGAGCAGTACTTC
TRBV5-6	-	-	TRBJ1-1	CASSSKSTGGTEAFF	TGTGCCAGCAGCTCCAAATCAACAGGTGGCACTGAAGCTTTCTTT
TRBV7-2	once	TRBD1	TRBJ1-2	CASSLDRGGGYTF	TGTGCCAGCAGCTTGGACAGGGGAGGTGGCTACACCTTC